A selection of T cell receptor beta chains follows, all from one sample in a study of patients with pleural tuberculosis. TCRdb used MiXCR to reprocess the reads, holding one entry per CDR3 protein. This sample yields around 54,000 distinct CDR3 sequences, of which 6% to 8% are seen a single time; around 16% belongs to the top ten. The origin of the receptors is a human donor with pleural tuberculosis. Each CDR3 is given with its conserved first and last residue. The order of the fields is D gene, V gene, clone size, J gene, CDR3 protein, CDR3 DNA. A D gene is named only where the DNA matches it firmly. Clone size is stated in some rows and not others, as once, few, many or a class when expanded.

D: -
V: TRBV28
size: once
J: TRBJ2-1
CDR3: CASTWGNSGNEQFF
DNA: TGTGCCAGCACCTGGGGGAACTCCGGAAATGAGCAGTTCTTC

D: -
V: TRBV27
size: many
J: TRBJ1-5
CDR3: CASGSGQPQHF
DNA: TGTGCCAGCGGGTCCGGTCAGCCCCAGCATTTT

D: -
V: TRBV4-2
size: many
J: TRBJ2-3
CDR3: CASSQDRSPDTQYF
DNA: TGTGCCAGCAGCCAAGATCGGAGCCCAGATACGCAGTATTTT

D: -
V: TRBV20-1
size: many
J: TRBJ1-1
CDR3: CSARAQAEWTEAFF
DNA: TGCAGTGCTAGGGCACAGGCTGAATGGACTGAAGCTTTCTTT

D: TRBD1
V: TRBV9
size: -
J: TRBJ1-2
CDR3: CASSVGLGQGGSYTF
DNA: TGTGCCAGCAGCGTAGGGCTCGGACAGGGAGGGAGCTACACCTTC

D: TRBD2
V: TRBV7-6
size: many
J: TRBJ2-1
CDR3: CASSLVGPGLASEQFF
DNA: TGTGCCAGCAGCTTAGTTGGGCCGGGACTAGCAAGTGAGCAGTTCTTC

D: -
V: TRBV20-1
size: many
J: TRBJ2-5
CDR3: CSAREGTGEETQYF
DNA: TGCAGTGCTAGAGAGGGAACCGGGGAGGAGACCCAGTACTTC

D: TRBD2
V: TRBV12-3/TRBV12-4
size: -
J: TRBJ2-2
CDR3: CASRKTSGRTGKLFF
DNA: TGTGCCAGCAGGAAGACTAGCGGGAGGACCGGGAAGCTGTTTTTT

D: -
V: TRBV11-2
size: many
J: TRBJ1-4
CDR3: CASSLIATNEKLFF
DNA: TGTGCCAGCAGCTTAATTGCAACTAATGAAAAACTGTTTTTT

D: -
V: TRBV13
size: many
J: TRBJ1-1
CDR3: CASGYSRDTEAFF
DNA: TGTGCCAGCGGATACTCCCGGGACACTGAAGCTTTCTTT

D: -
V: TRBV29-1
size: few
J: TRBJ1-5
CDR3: CSAVGGFSQPQHF
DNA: TGCAGCGCTGTGGGGGGGTTCAGTCAGCCCCAGCATTTT

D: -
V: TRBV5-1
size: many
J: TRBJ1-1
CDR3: CASSLGRTEAFF
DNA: TGCGCCAGCAGCTTGGGACGCACTGAAGCTTTCTTT

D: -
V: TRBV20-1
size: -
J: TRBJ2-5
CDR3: CSAHGGPEETQYF
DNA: TGCAGTGCTCACGGCGGGCCAGAAGAGACCCAGTACTTC

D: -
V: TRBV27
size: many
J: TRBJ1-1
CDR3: CASSPRTTGVSEAFF
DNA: TGTGCCAGCAGTCCTCGCACGACGGGGGTCTCTGAAGCTTTCTTT

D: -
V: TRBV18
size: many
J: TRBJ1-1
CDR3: CASSRDRIVSDSEAFF
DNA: TGTGCCAGCTCACGGGATAGAATCGTGTCGGACAGTGAAGCTTTCTTT

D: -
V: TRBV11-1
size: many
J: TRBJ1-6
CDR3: CASSIGNSPLHF
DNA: TGTGCCAGCAGCATCGGTAATTCACCCCTCCACTTT

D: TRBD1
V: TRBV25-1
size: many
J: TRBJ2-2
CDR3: CASSPLDRGPTGELFF
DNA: TGTGCCAGCAGTCCTTTGGACAGGGGTCCTACCGGGGAGCTGTTTTTT

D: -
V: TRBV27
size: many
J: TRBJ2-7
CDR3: CASSLFGTAREQYF
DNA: TGTGCCAGCAGTTTATTCGGGACCGCACGCGAGCAGTACTTC

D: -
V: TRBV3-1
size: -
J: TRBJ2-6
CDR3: CASRSGSGANVLTF
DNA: TGTGCCAGCAGGAGCGGCTCCGGGGCCAACGTCCTGACTTTC

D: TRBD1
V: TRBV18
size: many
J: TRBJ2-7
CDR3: CASSPGQDTEQYF
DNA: TGTGCCAGCTCACCGGGACAGGATACCGAGCAGTACTTC

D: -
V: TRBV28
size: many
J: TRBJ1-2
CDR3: CASSLSPPGRSDYGYTF
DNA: TGTGCCAGCAGTTTATCCCCCCCAGGACGGTCCGACTATGGCTACACCTTC

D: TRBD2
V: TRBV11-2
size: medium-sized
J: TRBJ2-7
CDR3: CASSLGGGVSYEQYF
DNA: TGTGCCAGCAGCTTAGGGGGAGGGGTCTCCTACGAGCAGTACTTC

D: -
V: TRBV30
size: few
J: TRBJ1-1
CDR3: CAWSGPTEAFF
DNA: TGTGCCTGGAGTGGTCCCACTGAAGCTTTCTTT

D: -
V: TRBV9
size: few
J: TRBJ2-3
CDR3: CASSPAGRTDTQYF
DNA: TGTGCCAGCAGCCCAGCAGGGAGGACAGATACGCAGTATTTT

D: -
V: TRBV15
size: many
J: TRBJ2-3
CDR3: CATVDSTSTDTQYF
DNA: TGTGCCACCGTTGACAGCACTAGCACAGATACGCAGTATTTT

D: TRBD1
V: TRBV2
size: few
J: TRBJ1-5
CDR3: CASKGAGQPQHF
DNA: TGTGCCAGCAAGGGGGCAGGGCAGCCCCAGCATTTT

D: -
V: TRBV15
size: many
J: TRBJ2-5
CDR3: CATSRDRGQGTQYF
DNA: TGTGCCACCAGCAGAGACAGGGGACAAGGGACCCAGTACTTC

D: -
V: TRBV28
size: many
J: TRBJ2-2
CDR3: CASRRGAYNTGELFF
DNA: TGTGCCAGCCGTCGGGGGGCGTATAACACCGGGGAGCTGTTTTTT

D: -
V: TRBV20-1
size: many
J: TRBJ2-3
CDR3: CSARDSGADTQYF
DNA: TGCAGTGCTAGAGATTCAGGCGCAGATACGCAGTATTTT

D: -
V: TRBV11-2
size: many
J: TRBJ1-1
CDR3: CASSLGGGITEAFF
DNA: TGTGCCAGCAGCTTAGGAGGAGGCATCACTGAAGCTTTCTTT

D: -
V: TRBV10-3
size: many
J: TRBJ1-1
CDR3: CAISDLGGLNTEAFF
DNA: TGTGCCATCAGTGACCTTGGGGGTTTGAACACTGAAGCTTTCTTT

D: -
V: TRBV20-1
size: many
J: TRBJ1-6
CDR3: CSARLPGKYNSPLHF
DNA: TGCAGTGCTAGGCTGCCAGGGAAATATAATTCACCCCTCCACTTT

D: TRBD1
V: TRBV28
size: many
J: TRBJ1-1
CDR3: CAGRETGTNTEAFF
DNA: TGTGCCGGCAGGGAGACAGGGACCAACACTGAAGCTTTCTTT

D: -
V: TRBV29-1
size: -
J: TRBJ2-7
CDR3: CSVASSYEQYF
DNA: TGCAGCGTCGCAAGCTCCTACGAGCAGTACTTC

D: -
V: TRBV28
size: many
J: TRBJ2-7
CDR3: CASSLVEYEQYF
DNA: TGTGCCAGCAGTTTAGTAGAGTACGAGCAGTACTTC

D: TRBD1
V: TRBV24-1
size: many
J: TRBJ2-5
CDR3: CATSDSRTGLETQYF
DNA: TGTGCCACCAGTGATTCTCGGACAGGCCTAGAGACCCAGTACTTC

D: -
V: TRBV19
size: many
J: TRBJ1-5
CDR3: CASSISPNQPQHF
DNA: TGTGCCAGTAGTATATCCCCAAATCAGCCCCAGCATTTT

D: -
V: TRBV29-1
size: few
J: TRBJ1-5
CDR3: CSVATTMGSNQPQHF
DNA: TGCAGCGTTGCTACCACCATGGGTAGCAATCAGCCCCAGCATTTT

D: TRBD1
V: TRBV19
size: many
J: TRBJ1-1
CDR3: CASRTGGPTDTEAFF
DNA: TGTGCCAGTAGAACAGGGGGACCAACGGACACTGAAGCTTTCTTT

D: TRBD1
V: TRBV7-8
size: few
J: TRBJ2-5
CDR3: CASMDRGLETQYF
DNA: TGTGCCAGTATGGACAGGGGGCTGGAGACCCAGTACTTC

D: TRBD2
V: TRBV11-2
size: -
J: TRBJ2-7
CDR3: CASSLQAGESYEQYF
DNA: TGTGCCAGCAGCTTACAAGCGGGAGAGTCCTACGAGCAGTACTTC

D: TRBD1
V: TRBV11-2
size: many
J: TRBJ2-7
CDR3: CASSLLPGGTYEQYF
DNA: TGTGCCAGCAGCTTACTCCCAGGGGGAACCTACGAGCAGTACTTC

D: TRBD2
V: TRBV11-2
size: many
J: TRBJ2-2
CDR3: CASQREGTTGELFF
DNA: TGTGCCAGCCAGCGGGAGGGCACCACCGGGGAGCTGTTTTTT

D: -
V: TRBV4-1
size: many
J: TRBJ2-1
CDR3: CASSRIGVEQFF
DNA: TGCGCCAGCAGCCGGATAGGTGTTGAGCAGTTCTTC

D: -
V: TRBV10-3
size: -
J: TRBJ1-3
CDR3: CAISEGDTIYF
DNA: TGTGCCATCAGTGAGGGCGACACCATATATTTT

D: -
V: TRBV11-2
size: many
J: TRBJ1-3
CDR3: CASSFMTGAGNTIYF
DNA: TGTGCCAGCAGCTTCATGACGGGTGCTGGAAACACCATATATTTT

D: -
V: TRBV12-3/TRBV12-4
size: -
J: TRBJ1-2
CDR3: CASSSGVLDGYTF
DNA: TGTGCCAGCAGTTCGGGCGTTCTTGATGGCTACACCTTC

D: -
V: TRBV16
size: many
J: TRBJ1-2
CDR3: CASSHDQDYGYTF
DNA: TGTGCCAGCAGCCACGACCAGGACTATGGCTACACCTTC